One and the same sample provided the 21 T cell receptor beta chains below, sequenced in a study of T cells in tumors and immune-related adverse events. This table comes from immunoSEQ multiplex PCR, and its TCRdb copy is limited to in-frame clones, with some not included. The sample records tens of thousands of clones, 75% to 95% being singletons. The sample here was lymph node tissue, taken from a patient treated with anti-PD-1 therapy. The receptors derive from a female donor with metastatic renal cell carcinoma.

V gene TRBV4-2 combines with J gene TRBJ1-4; D is possibly TRBD1 (6 bases). The CDR3 length is 14 residues. Trimming took off 5 bases at V and 6 bases at J, with 13 bases between the two ends. The germline CDR1 and CDR2 sequences are LGHNA and YNFKEQ. The CDR3 DNA reads as TGTGCCAGCAGCGAAGGGCAGGGGTATGAAAAACTGTTTTTT. It encodes CASSEGQGYEKLFF.

This chain joins TRBV23-1 and TRBJ1-2; a possible D gene is TRBD1 (5 bases). TRBV23-1 carries the ORF label, with uncertain function. This CDR3 spans 14 amino acids. V gave up 3 bases and J gave up 3 bases, with 11 bases separating them. CDR3 loop: CASSHREGHYGYTF. The CDR3 DNA is TGCGCCAGCAGTCATCGGGAGGGGCACTATGGCTACACCTTC.

V and J are TRBV28 and TRBJ2-5, with 7 bases that match TRBD2. The CDR3 spans 15 residues. Germline V gene sequence: CDR1 MDHEN, CDR2 SYDVKM. The V segment lost 4 bases and the J segment 1 base; nucleotides outside the gene matches: 6. The CDR3 here is CASSSPGGAQETQYF. CDR3 coding DNA: TGTGCCAGCAGTTCACCGGGAGGAGCCCAAGAGACCCAGTACTTC.

The rearrangement uses TRBV7-2 and TRBJ2-2, with TRBD2 identical over 10 bases. The CDR3 covers 17 residues. Trimming took 4 bases from V and 6 from J; bases not matched to a gene: 11. Looked up from germline, CDR1 is SGHTA and CDR2 is FQGNSA. CDR3 loop: CASSSLAGGAVAGELFF. The CDR3 DNA follows: TGTGCCAGCAGCTCCTTAGCGGGAGGAGCGGTTGCCGGGGAGCTGTTTTTT.

The chain joins TRBV5-4 to TRBJ2-1; D unclear. CDR1 and CDR2 (germline): SGHNT, YYREEE (reference sequence). The CDR3 is 13 amino acids. The V end lost 2 bases, the J end lost 1 base, and 4 bases lay between the germline ends. The CDR3 spells CASSLRSYNEQFF. CDR3 coding DNA: TGTGCCAGCAGCTTAAGGTCCTACAATGAGCAGTTCTTC.

This clone was observed once. This chain links TRBV5-6 with TRBJ1-2; tentative D call: TRBD1 (6 bases). The length of the CDR3 is 16 residues. Trimming took 5 bases from V and 6 from J, leaving 23 bases between them. In germline, CDR1 is SGHDT, CDR2 YYEEEE. This chain's CDR3 is CASRLLGGGEADGYTF. In nucleotides, the CDR3 is TGTGCCAGCAGACTCCTGGGGGGCGGGGAGGCGGATGGCTACACCTTC.

The chain couples TRBV7-6 to TRBJ1-1; TRBD1 is a possible D gene (5 bases). This CDR3 has 17 amino acids. Germline V CDR1 and CDR2: SGHVS, FNYEAQ. V lost 1 base and J lost 3, with 18 bases in between. The CDR3 reads CASSLGWGGRGDTEAFF. CDR3 coding DNA: TGTGCCAGCAGCTTAGGCTGGGGGGGTAGGGGCGACACTGAAGCTTTCTTT.

V usage is TRBV5-1 and J usage is TRBJ1-1; no definite D call. V shed 3 bases and J shed 1 base, with 7 bases lying between them. The CDR3 runs to 13 residues. From germline, CDR1 is SGHRS and CDR2 YFSETQ. The CDR3 loop is CASSSTANTEAFF. The CDR3 nucleotides read TGCGCCAGCAGCTCGACTGCGAACACTGAAGCTTTCTTT.

The chain carries TRBV10-3 and TRBJ1-4, with TRBD1 as a possible D gene (5 bases). This CDR3 comprises 15 residues. Germline V CDR1 and CDR2: ENHRY, SYGVKD. The V end lost 3 bases, the J end lost 4 bases, and 12 bases lay between the germline ends. The CDR3 DNA is TGTGCCATCAGTGATTGGGGCGCAGGTAATGAAAAACTGTTTTTT. It encodes CAISDWGAGNEKLFF.

The chain employs TRBV4-1 and TRBJ1-3, with a tentative D call TRBD1 (5 bases). Germline CDR1 and CDR2: MGHRA and YSYEKL. The V and J ends lost 0 bases and 1 base respectively, with 7 bases between them. CDR3 size: 15 residues. The CDR3 is CASSQDEGSGNTIYF. Written as DNA, the CDR3 is TGCGCCAGCAGCCAAGATGAGGGGTCTGGAAACACCATATATTTT.

This chain joins TRBV11-3 and TRBJ2-3; D not certain. This CDR3 comprises 12 residues. In germline, CDR1 is SGHNT, CDR2 YENEEA. V lost 2 bases to trimming and J lost 4 bases, with 4 bases between them. CDR3 sequence (DNA): TGTGCCAGCAGCTTAACGTCAGATACGCAGTATTTT. It codes for CASSLTSDTQYF.

The rearrangement links TRBV5-4 to TRBJ1-1, with TRBD1 identical over 11 bases. The CDR3 extends over 14 amino acids. Germline loops: CDR1 SGHNT, CDR2 YYREEE (reference sequence). J lost 11 bases, V lost 0 bases, and 6 bases had no gene match. The CDR3 is CASSLGGQGAGAFF. The CDR3 bases are TGTGCCAGCAGCTTGGGAGGACAGGGGGCTGGGGCTTTCTTT.

The V gene is TRBV9, the J gene TRBJ1-2, with no clear D. The V and J ends lost 5 bases and 0 bases respectively, with 11 bases between them. CDR1 and CDR2 from the germline V gene are SGDLS and YYNGEE. The CDR3 covers 14 residues. Here the CDR3 reads CASRPDLANYGYTF. Written as DNA, the CDR3 is TGTGCCAGCAGGCCCGATTTGGCTAACTATGGCTACACCTTC.

The J gene is TRBJ2-2, the V gene TRBV7-2, with TRBD1 matching 10 bases. Looked up from germline, CDR1 is SGHTA and CDR2 is FQGNSA. The length of the CDR3 is 16 residues. The V gene end was trimmed by 5 bases and the J gene end by 5 bases; junction bases not matched to a gene: 8. This CDR3 is CASSLGSGQGTGELFF. The CDR3 DNA sequence: TGTGCCAGCAGCCTCGGGTCGGGACAGGGGACCGGGGAGCTGTTTTTT.

The J gene is TRBJ2-5, the V gene TRBV6-4; 7 bases are shared with TRBD1. This CDR3 region has 17 residues. V lost 5 bases, J lost 2 bases, and 14 bases stayed unmatched. CDR1 and CDR2 (germline): MRHNA, SNTAGT. This CDR3 reads CASSRKNRGPWQETQYF. The CDR3 DNA sequence: TGTGCCAGCAGTCGGAAAAACAGGGGCCCCTGGCAAGAGACCCAGTACTTC.

The chain links TRBV7-9 to TRBJ2-5; tentatively, D is TRBD2 (6 bases). This CDR3 is 18 amino acids long. The germline V gene has CDR1 SEHNR and CDR2 FQNEAQ (reference sequence). V shed 5 bases and J shed 1 base, with 23 bases lying between them. The CDR3 DNA sequence: TGTGCCAGCAGCCGTCGTGGGTCAAGCTTGCGGGGCCAAGAGACCCAGTACTTC. It yields the protein CASSRRGSSLRGQETQYF.

In DNA, the CDR3 is TGTGCCAGCAGTGGCCTCGGGGATACGCAGTATTTT. Translation gives CASSGLGDTQYF. V is TRBV6-6 and J is TRBJ2-3; no clear D. CDR1 is MNHNY and CDR2 is SVGAGI in the germline V gene (reference sequence). Trimming removed 5 bases from V and 6 bases from J, with 9 bases in between. The CDR3 totals 12 residues.

The CDR3: CASSLVSGNTEAFF. The DNA of the CDR3 is TGTGCCAGCAGCTTAGTTTCGGGGAACACTGAAGCTTTCTTT. The rearrangement links TRBV7-8 to TRBJ1-1; no reliable D call. CDR3 length equals 14 residues. Between the trimmed V and J ends, which lost 1 base and 1 base, there was a span of 7 bases. From germline, CDR1 is SGHVS and CDR2 FQNEAQ.

V and J are TRBV19 and TRBJ2-5, with D tentatively TRBD1 (8 bases). CDR1 and CDR2 from the germline V gene are LNHDA and SQIVND (reference sequence). The V end lost 7 bases, the J end lost 5 bases, and 20 bases lay between the germline ends. This CDR3 spans 15 amino acids. DNA for the CDR3: TGTGCCAGTACCCCACAGGGGGGAGGGTGGGAGACCCAGTACTTC. It translates to CASTPQGGGWETQYF.

The chain employs TRBV6-1 and TRBJ2-7; D might be TRBD2 (6 bases). The V gene's germline CDR1 is MNHNS and CDR2 SASEGT. This CDR3 is built from 15 residues. V was cut by 2 bases and J by 7 bases, with 18 bases left in between. CDR3 nucleotide sequence: TGTGCCAGCAGTGAAACATTGACTGAGGGGAGGGAGCAGTACTTC. It yields the protein CASSETLTEGREQYF.

The V gene is TRBV30, the J gene TRBJ1-1; perhaps TRBD1 as D (6 bases). CDR3 length: 15 amino acids. Germline-derived CDR1 and CDR2 are GTSNPN and SVGIG (reference sequence). Deletions cut 2 bases from V and 10 bases from J, with 23 bases between. The CDR3 loop reads CAWSRYMGAFASAFF. CDR3 DNA: TGTGCCTGGAGTCGATATATGGGGGCCTTCGCTTCAGCTTTCTTT. Drawing the rest from reference TRBV30 and TRBJ1-1, the complete variable domain is SQTIHQWPATLVQPVGSPLSLECTVEGTSNPNLYWYRQAAGRGLQLLFYSVGIGQISSEVPQNLSASRPQDRQFILSSKKLLLSDSGFYLCAWSRYMGAFASAFFGQGTRLTVV.